These 9 T cell receptor beta chains were sequenced from one sample in a study of blood T cell repertoires in COVID-19. The assay was immunoSEQ multiplex PCR, and TCRdb's table has in-frame clones only and misses some. The sample yields some 150,000 clones, approximately 80% seen once. Source material: peripheral blood. The source of these receptors is an elderly woman with active or convalescent COVID-19.

The chain couples TRBV7-9 to TRBJ2-1; TRBD2 matches at 13 bases. The CDR3 loop spans 17 amino acids. The junction had 9 bases not matched to a gene; V was cut back by 2 bases and J by 8 bases. Germline V CDR1 and CDR2: SEHNR, FQNEAQ (reference sequence). CDR3 DNA sequence: TGTGCCAGCAGCTTATTAAGGGTACTAGCGGGGGGGCATGAGCAGTTCTTC. It translates to CASSLLRVLAGGHEQFF.

J is TRBJ1-6 and V is TRBV5-1; 7 positions agree with TRBD1. This CDR3 spans 14 amino acids. CDR1 is SGHRS and CDR2 is YFSETQ in the germline V gene. J was trimmed by 6 bases and V by 3 bases; bases with no gene match: 3. The DNA for the CDR3 is TGCGCCAGCAGCTGGGGACAGCTTAATTCACCCCTCCACTTT. This codes for CASSWGQLNSPLHF.

Only one count was recorded for this clone. The chain carries TRBV7-8 and TRBJ1-1, with D perhaps matching TRBD1 (6 bases). Germline CDR1 reads SGHVS; CDR2 reads FQNEAQ. The V and J ends lost 2 bases and 0 bases respectively, with 13 bases between them. CDR3 size: 16 residues. CDR3 in DNA: TGTGCCAGCAGCTTAAGGGGGGGGGATTTGAACACTGAAGCTTTCTTT. Translation gives CASSLRGGDLNTEAFF.

The chain employs TRBV11-2 and TRBJ2-7; 8 bases map to TRBD2. This CDR3 has 13 residues. Germline trimming cut 2 bases from V and 9 bases from J; bases unmatched to any gene: 6. Germline loops: CDR1 SGHAT, CDR2 FQNNGV. CDR3 in DNA: TGTGCCAGCAGCTTATACCCCCGGGAGGGGCAGTACTTC. Its translation: CASSLYPREGQYF.

The chain uses TRBV6-5 and TRBJ2-7; maybe TRBD1 (6 bases). The CDR3 has 13 residues. Trimming stripped 6 bases from V and 1 base from J, with 10 bases between. Germline CDR1 reads MNHEY; CDR2 reads SVGAGI. CDR3 residues: CASRTGQSYEQYF. DNA for the CDR3: TGTGCCAGCAGGACCGGACAGTCCTACGAGCAGTACTTC.

This chain uses TRBV19 with TRBJ1-2; no clear D gene. The CDR3 consists of 13 residues. V lost 3 bases, J lost 5 bases, and 10 bases lay in between. Germline V CDR1 and CDR2: LNHDA, SQIVND (reference sequence). CDR3 DNA: TGTGCCAGTAGTATGAGGGCGGGGTATGGCTACACCTTC. Protein: CASSMRAGYGYTF.

The chain links TRBV27 to TRBJ2-7; no firm D call. Trimming removed 2 bases at V and 2 bases at J, with 10 bases between. This CDR3 spans 14 amino acids. Germline assignment: CDR1 MNHEY and CDR2 SMNVEV (reference sequence). CDR3 nucleotide sequence: TGTGCCAGCAGTTTACTAGGAGATGCCTACGAGCAGTACTTC. Translating it yields CASSLLGDAYEQYF.

The rearrangement links TRBV27 to TRBJ2-2; 8 bases fit TRBD1. The CDR3 totals 21 residues. Germline V gene sequence: CDR1 MNHEY, CDR2 SMNVEV (reference sequence). J was trimmed by 4 bases and V by 4 bases; bases with no gene match: 23. CDR3 nucleotides: TGTGCCAGCAGTTCCATCATACAATCGGGGTCGGCAGGGGGCGGCACCGGGGAGCTGTTTTTT. This sequence encodes CASSSIIQSGSAGGGTGELFF.

Comment on this clone: This could be a read error, since a much larger clone is one nucleotide away. Other DNA sequences in this specimen translate into the identical CDR3. This chain uses TRBV6-2 or TRBV6-3 with TRBJ2-7; D gene uncertain. Trimming cost V 6 bases and J 2 bases, with 5 bases left between them. This CDR3 is built from 11 residues. CDR1 MNHEY and CDR2 SVGEGT come from the germline V gene. The CDR3 bases are TGTGCCAGCAGCTCTACCTACGAGCAGTACTTC. This codes for CASSSTYEQYF.